Shown below are 18 T cell receptor beta chains from a single sample sequenced in a study of human T cells and chemical hapten exposure. TCRdb independently ran MiXCR on the RACE reads; one entry per CDR3 protein. This table holds 82,000 or so distinct CDR3 sequences, 13% found once. The sample's time point: patch test 3, about 24 weeks after DPC sensitization. Treatment indicated: therapeutic diphenylcyclopropenone sensitization with weekly scalp DPC. Sequencing was performed on whole blood, taken in connection with sensitization to the hapten diphenylcyclopropenone (DPC). These receptors were collected from a woman aged 45-59 years with alopecia areata. Some clones in this sample may be carry-over from other donors' samples.

Ten or more counts support this clonotype. CDR3: CAISELPASTDTQYF. The CDR3 DNA follows: TGTGCCATCAGTGAGTTGCCGGCCAGCACAGATACGCAGTATTTT. The chain employs TRBV10-3 and TRBJ2-3; D is unclear. Looked up from germline, CDR1 is ENHRY and CDR2 is SYGVKD. The CDR3 length is 15 residues. Trimming shortened V by 1 base and J by 0 bases, and 8 bases separated the two germline ends.

This clonotype was observed many times. This sequence joins TRBV30 and TRBJ2-3; the D is unclear. The CDR3 sequence is 12 residues long. Germline loops: CDR1 GTSNPN, CDR2 SVGIG (reference sequence). The V and J ends lost 2 bases and 4 bases respectively, with 7 bases between them. CDR3 residues: CAWSFKSDTQYF. For the CDR3, the DNA is TGTGCCTGGAGTTTTAAGTCAGATACGCAGTATTTT.

This clonotype appeared a few times. This chain joins TRBV20-1 and TRBJ1-5; TRBD1 matches at 7 bases. V gave up 5 bases and J gave up 7 bases; unmatched junction bases: 8. The CDR3 contains 13 residues. The germline CDR1 and CDR2 sequences are DFQATT and SNEGSKA (reference sequence). The CDR3 is CSAGTGVGQPQHF. In DNA form, the CDR3 reads TGCAGTGCTGGCACAGGGGTTGGCCAGCCCCAGCATTTT.

Many counts were recorded for this clonotype. At one boundary the junction diverges from the germline segment, which might be a read error. The V gene is TRBV7-7, the J gene TRBJ2-5; D is possibly TRBD2 (6 bases). CDR1 is SSHAT and CDR2 is FNYEAQ in the germline V gene (reference sequence). The CDR3 sequence is 14 residues long. Written as DNA, the CDR3 is TGTGCTAGCAGCTTAGCGGTAGGCCAAGAGACCCAGTACTTC. This sequence encodes CASSLAVGQETQYF.

This chain joins TRBV13 and TRBJ2-3; the D gene is possibly TRBD2 (6 bases). This CDR3 comprises 16 residues. Germline assignment: CDR1 PRHDT and CDR2 FYEKMQ (reference sequence). V lost 0 bases, J lost 2 bases, and 12 bases lay in between. The CDR3 DNA sequence: TGTGCCAGCAGCTTAGGGCTAGCGCGCACCACAGATACGCAGTATTTT. This translates into CASSLGLARTTDTQYF.

This clonotype was detected many times. This chain connects TRBV11-2 to TRBJ2-1, with D perhaps TRBD1 (6 bases). CDR3 size: 14 residues. The V gene's germline CDR1 is SGHAT and CDR2 FQNNGV. The V end was cut by 5 bases, the J end by 4 bases, with 12 bases between. DNA for the CDR3: TGTGCCAGCAGCACCGGGACACTGTACAATGAGCAGTTCTTC. Encoded protein: CASSTGTLYNEQFF.

This clonotype was observed many times. The V and J genes are TRBV7-9 and TRBJ1-5, with D possibly matching TRBD1 (5 bases). Germline lookup yields CDR1 SEHNR and CDR2 FQNEAQ (reference sequence). The CDR3 has 16 residues. The V gene lost 1 base and the J gene lost 1 base, with 11 bases spanning the gap. The CDR3 bases are TGTGCCAGCAGCTTAGAAGGAAGACAGAGCAATCAGCCCCAGCATTTT. Translation: CASSLEGRQSNQPQHF. The whole variable domain, filled in from reference TRBV7-9 and TRBJ1-5, reads DTGVSQNPRHKITKRGQNVTFRCDPISEHNRLYWYRQTLGQGPEFLTYFQNEAQLEKSRLLSDRFSAERPKGSFSTLEIQRTEQGDSAMYLCASSLEGRQSNQPQHFGDGTRLSIL.

This clonotype was detected many times. This rearrangement joins TRBV11-2 to TRBJ1-2; no definite D call. The CDR3 is 14 residues long. In germline, CDR1 is SGHAT, CDR2 FQNNGV. Trimming stripped 6 bases from V and 7 bases from J, with 18 bases between. CDR3 in DNA: TGTGCCAGCAGATCCACGCCGGGAATAAGTGGCTACACCTTC. The encoded protein is CASRSTPGISGYTF. Drawing the rest from reference TRBV11-2 and TRBJ1-2, the complete variable domain is EAGVAQSPRYKIIEKRQSVAFWCNPISGHATLYWYQQILGQGPKLLIQFQNNGVVDDSQLPKDRFSAERLKGVDSTLKIQPAKLEDSAVYLCASRSTPGISGYTFGSGTRLTVV.

This clonotype was seen at least ten times. V gene TRBV12-3 or TRBV12-4 combines with J gene TRBJ2-2, with TRBD2 matching over 9 bases. This CDR3 is built from 16 residues. Trimming cost V 2 bases and J 5 bases; bases outside gene matches: 6. The CDR3 loop reads CASSLRVAGATGELFF. Written as DNA, the CDR3 is TGTGCCAGCAGTTTACGGGTAGCGGGGGCAACCGGGGAGCTGTTTTTT.

The CDR3 spells CASSLRRTKADTQYF. The CDR3 coding sequence is TGTGCCAGCAGCTTACGTCGGACAAAAGCAGATACGCAGTATTTT. The chain couples TRBV7-9 to TRBJ2-3; perhaps TRBD1 as D (5 bases). Germline assignment: CDR1 SEHNR and CDR2 FQNEAQ (reference sequence). Trimming stripped 2 bases from V and 4 bases from J, with 13 bases between. CDR3 size: 15 residues. Combining the CDR3 with reference TRBV7-9 and TRBJ2-3 gives the whole variable domain DTGVSQNPRHKITKRGQNVTFRCDPISEHNRLYWYRQTLGQGPEFLTYFQNEAQLEKSRLLSDRFSAERPKGSFSTLEIQRTEQGDSAMYLCASSLRRTKADTQYFGPGTRLTVL.

The V and J genes are TRBV5-1 and TRBJ1-2; D is possibly TRBD1 (6 bases). The germline gives CDR1 SGHRS, CDR2 YFSETQ. The CDR3 runs to 15 residues. Trimming removed 0 bases from V and 0 bases from J, with 9 bases in between. CDR3 sequence reads: CASSLGQVANYGYTF. The CDR3 bases are TGCGCCAGCAGCTTGGGACAGGTAGCTAACTATGGCTACACCTTC.

A few counts support this clonotype. Here the CDR3 reads CASSPRGLAGGRTGELFF. The CDR3 bases are TGTGCCAGCAGCCCCCGAGGACTAGCGGGAGGAAGAACCGGGGAGCTGTTTTTT. The chain recombines TRBV12-3 or TRBV12-4 with TRBJ2-2; 14 bases are shared with TRBD2. The CDR3 totals 18 residues. The junction had 11 bases not matched to a gene; V was cut back by 6 bases and J by 5 bases.

In regard to this clonotype: As the CDR3 is not closed by the conserved phenylalanine or tryptophan, this likely results from a read error. The chain links TRBV29-1 to TRBJ2-7, with D unclear. Per germline, CDR1 SQVTM and CDR2 ANQGSEA. The CDR3 is 14 amino acids. Trimming left V 4 bases short and J 2 bases short, with 15 bases between. As DNA, the CDR3 is TGCAGCGTTGTTTTAGGCATCCGCGCCTACGAGCAGTACTTA. This encodes CSVVLGIRAYEQYL.

This clonotype has at least ten counts. CDR3 in DNA: TGTGCCAGCAGGCAGACCCCTCTAGCGGGAGGCGGGACCGGGGAGCTGTTTTTT. Its protein is CASRQTPLAGGGTGELFF. The J gene is TRBJ2-2, the V gene TRBV7-2; 11 bases map to TRBD2. V trimming: 6 bases; J trimming: 5 bases; junction bases outside the gene matches: 14. The CDR3 has 18 residues. Germline V gene data show CDR1 as SGHTA and CDR2 as FQGNSA.

This chain joins TRBV29-1 and TRBJ2-5; TRBD1 is a possible D gene (6 bases). This CDR3 comprises 12 residues. V lost 7 bases and J 9 bases, leaving 18 bases between the germline ends. Germline CDR1 SQVTM, CDR2 ANQGSEA. The CDR3 loop reads CSATPGVAAQYF. The CDR3 DNA follows: TGCAGCGCGACCCCAGGGGTCGCGGCCCAGTACTTC. The entire variable domain, with the rest obtained from reference TRBV29-1 and TRBJ2-5, is as follows: SAVISQKPSRDICQRGTSLTIQCQVDSQVTMMFWYRQQPGQSLTLIATANQGSEATYESGFVIDKFPISRPNLTFSTLTVSNMSPEDSSIYLCSATPGVAAQYFGPGTRLLVL.

This clonotype has at least ten counts. V gene TRBV29-1 combines with J gene TRBJ2-5; D is unresolved. Germline loops: CDR1 SQVTM, CDR2 ANQGSEA. V was trimmed by 0 bases and J by 7 bases, leaving 0 bases between them. The CDR3 is made up of 9 amino acids. The CDR3 loop reads CSVEETQYF. DNA of the CDR3: TGCAGCGTTGAAGAGACCCAGTACTTC. The full variable domain, completed using reference TRBV29-1 and TRBJ2-5, is SAVISQKPSRDICQRGTSLTIQCQVDSQVTMMFWYRQQPGQSLTLIATANQGSEATYESGFVIDKFPISRPNLTFSTLTVSNMSPEDSSIYLCSVEETQYFGPGTRLLVL.

This clonotype has only one observation. Since a much larger clone is just one base distant, this may be a read error. It is likely a read error, because the conserved phenylalanine at the end of the CDR3 is missing. The gene calls are TRBV20-1 and TRBJ1-1; tentatively, D is TRBD1 (5 bases). Trimming pared 6 bases from V and 0 bases from J, leaving 14 bases between. The CDR3 is made up of 14 amino acids. Germline V gene data show CDR1 as DFQATT and CDR2 as SNEGSKA (reference sequence). CDR3 sequence (DNA): TGCAGTGCAAAGACGGGACGGTTGAACACTGAAGCTTTCTAT. Protein product: CSAKTGRLNTEAFY.

This clonotype has a handful of counts. The chain links TRBV6-1 to TRBJ2-1; D unclear. The germline V gene has CDR1 MNHNS and CDR2 SASEGT. The germline V and J ends were trimmed by 6 bases and 2 bases, with 14 bases remaining between them. This CDR3 spans 15 amino acids. CDR3 residues: CASRVPPSPYNEQFF. CDR3 nucleotide sequence: TGTGCCAGCAGGGTTCCCCCCTCCCCCTACAATGAGCAGTTCTTC.